Each of the 16 T cell receptor beta chains below was sequenced from the same sample in a study of blood T cell repertoires in COVID-19. Clones were read by immunoSEQ multiplex PCR, and TCRdb kept only the in-frame ones, dropping some. This sample yields around 260,000 clones, of which 87% are seen a single time; less than 1.6% belongs to the top ten. What was sequenced was peripheral blood. Receptors originate from a woman aged 40 to 50 who had recovered from COVID-19.

The V call is TRBV7-2, the J call TRBJ2-7, with 8 bases that match TRBD1. J gave up 1 base and V 2 bases, and 4 bases lay outside the gene matches. CDR1 is SGHTA, CDR2 FQGNSA, per germline. This CDR3 spans 15 amino acids. The CDR3: CASSLQGTGSYEQYF. The CDR3 nucleotides read TGTGCCAGCAGCTTACAGGGGACAGGTTCCTACGAGCAGTACTTC. Full variable domain (outside the CDR3, taken from reference TRBV7-2 and TRBJ2-7): GAGVSQSPSNKVTEKGKDVELRCDPISGHTALYWYRQSLGQGLEFLIYFQGNSAPDKSGLPSDRFSAERTGGSVSTLTIQRTQQEDSAVYLCASSLQGTGSYEQYFGPGTRLTVT.

This clone was detected only a few times. Here the CDR3 reads CASRPGRGANTEAFF. CDR3 in DNA: TGTGCCAGCAGGCCGGGGAGGGGGGCGAACACTGAAGCTTTCTTT. The chain joins TRBV9 to TRBJ1-1; tentatively, D is TRBD1 (6 bases). Deletions cut 5 bases from V and 1 base from J, with 15 bases between. The CDR3 totals 15 residues. The germline V gene encodes CDR1 SGDLS and CDR2 YYNGEE.

The chain uses TRBV3-1 (or the pseudogene TRBV3-2) and TRBJ1-2; D is uncertain. CDR3 length: 14 amino acids. The germline gives CDR1 LGHDT, CDR2 YNNKEL (reference sequence). V was pared by 4 bases and J by 1 base, with 10 bases between. CDR3 DNA: TGTGCCAGCAGCCTACGAGAGCATAACTATGGCTACACCTTC. Translation: CASSLREHNYGYTF.

V is TRBV6-5 and J is TRBJ1-6; 9 bases line up with TRBD1. The CDR3 sequence is 15 residues long. The V and J ends lost 2 bases and 6 bases, in that order; junction bases with no gene match: 2. The germline CDR1 and CDR2 sequences are MNHEY and SVGAGI. For the CDR3, the DNA is TGTGCCAGCAGTTACGACAGGGGGTTTAATTCACCCCTCCACTTT. Protein sequence: CASSYDRGFNSPLHF.

This clone was found a few times. The chain couples TRBV6-2 or TRBV6-3 to TRBJ2-7, with D tentatively TRBD2 (5 bases). Germline CDR1 is MNHEY and CDR2 is SVGEGT. The V gene lost 2 bases and the J gene lost 7 bases, with 15 bases spanning the gap. The CDR3 spans 14 residues. CDR3 in DNA: TGTGCCAGCAGTTACGGGAGCATCCTTGGGGAGCAGTACTTC. The encoded protein is CASSYGSILGEQYF.

V and J are TRBV7-2 and TRBJ1-2; D gene unclear. Germline V gene lookup returns CDR1 SGHTA and CDR2 FQGNSA. The ends were cut back, 4 bases at V and 5 bases at J, with 17 bases in the middle. The CDR3 runs to 15 residues. CDR3 in amino acids: CASSSEGDWRYGYTF. The CDR3 bases are TGTGCCAGCAGCTCAGAGGGCGACTGGAGATATGGCTACACCTTC.

The chain carries TRBV10-2 and TRBJ1-1; the D gene is possibly TRBD1 (5 bases). V lost 6 bases and J 8 bases, leaving 16 bases between the germline ends. The germline V gene encodes CDR1 WSHSY and CDR2 SAAADI. The CDR3 runs 13 residues. CDR3 DNA sequence: TGCGCCAGCAGCCCAGACGGGGGACTGGAAGCTTTCTTT. It encodes CASSPDGGLEAFF.

The chain combines TRBV6-2 or TRBV6-3 with TRBJ1-2; no reliable D call. The CDR3 covers 13 residues. Deletions cut 6 bases from V and 2 bases from J, with 10 bases between. Germline assignment: CDR1 MNHEY and CDR2 SVGEGT. In DNA, the CDR3 is TGTGCCAGCAGCCTCGACGGGAACTATGGCTACACCTTC. Its protein product is CASSLDGNYGYTF.

The chain is built from TRBV6-5 and TRBJ2-3; TRBD1 might be the D (5 bases). This CDR3 comprises 14 residues. Deletions cut 5 bases from V and 0 bases from J, with 9 bases between. From germline, CDR1 is MNHEY and CDR2 SVGAGI. CDR3 DNA: TGTGCCAGCAGTCCAACAGGTAGCACAGATACGCAGTATTTT. Amino acid sequence: CASSPTGSTDTQYF.

This chain links TRBV5-1 with TRBJ1-1, with D uncertain. This CDR3 is built from 14 residues. The ends were cut back, 1 base at V and 3 bases at J, with 10 bases in the middle. Germline V CDR1 and CDR2: SGHRS, YFSETQ. CDR3 sequence (DNA): TGCGCCAGCAGCTTGTATAACAGATACACTGAAGCTTTCTTT. It specifies CASSLYNRYTEAFF.

V is TRBV18 and J is TRBJ2-2, with 10 bases that match TRBD1. The CDR3 runs 17 residues. Germline V gene sequence: CDR1 KGHSH, CDR2 LQKENI. Trimming removed 3 bases from V and 0 bases from J; junction bases left unmatched: 4. The CDR3, as DNA: TGTGCCAGCTCACCGCGGGACAGGGGCGCGAACACCGGGGAGCTGTTTTTT. Translation gives CASSPRDRGANTGELFF.

The rearrangement joins TRBV18 to TRBJ1-1; 7 nucleotides align to TRBD1. The junction had 5 bases not matched to a gene; V was cut back by 3 bases and J by 4 bases. Germline V gives CDR1 KGHSH, CDR2 LQKENI. The CDR3 spans 14 residues. The CDR3 loop is CASSPQTGPTEAFF. In nucleotides, the CDR3 is TGTGCCAGCTCACCTCAGACAGGGCCCACTGAAGCTTTCTTT. The full variable domain, its missing parts supplied by reference TRBV18 and TRBJ1-1, is NAGVMQNPRHLVRRRGQEARLRCSPMKGHSHVYWYRQLPEEGLKFMVYLQKENIIDESGMPKERFSAEFPKEGPSILRIQQVVRGDSAAYFCASSPQTGPTEAFFGQGTRLTVV.

The rearrangement links TRBV6-2 or TRBV6-3 to TRBJ2-1; TRBD1 aligns across 9 bases. The CDR3 length is 17 residues. V shed 4 bases, J shed 5 bases, and the junction held 12 bases outside the gene matches. From germline, CDR1 is MNHEY and CDR2 SVGEGT. CDR3 DNA sequence: TGTGCCAGCAGTTCAAGATCCGGGGACAGGGTCAACAATGAGCAGTTCTTC. It codes for CASSSRSGDRVNNEQFF.

The chain is built from TRBV30 and TRBJ1-5; 12 bases map to TRBD1. Germline V gene data show CDR1 as GTSNPN and CDR2 as SVGIG (reference sequence). V shed 4 bases, J shed 3 bases, and the junction held 7 bases outside the gene matches. The CDR3 contains 16 residues. CDR3 sequence reads: CAWNPGQGANNQPQHF. In DNA form, the CDR3 reads TGTGCCTGGAACCCGGGACAGGGGGCGAACAATCAGCCCCAGCATTTT.

This chain joins TRBV3-1 (or the pseudogene TRBV3-2) and TRBJ2-1; D uncertain. The CDR3 extends over 13 amino acids. CDR1 is LGHDT, CDR2 YNNKEL, per germline (reference sequence). The ends were cut back, 4 bases at V and 8 bases at J, with 12 bases in the middle. The CDR3 protein is CASSRLVTDEQFF. In nucleotides, the CDR3 is TGTGCCAGCAGCCGGTTAGTTACGGATGAGCAGTTCTTC.

The rearrangement links TRBV9 to TRBJ1-2; 12 positions agree with TRBD1. This CDR3 is 15 amino acids long. Unmatched junction bases numbered 5, after V lost 3 bases and J lost 5 bases. Germline CDR1 is SGDLS and CDR2 is YYNGEE. CDR3 nucleotides: TGTGCCAGCAGCGCCGGGACAGGGGGCGAATATGGCTACACCTTC. It specifies CASSAGTGGEYGYTF.